The 2 T cell receptor beta chains presented below share a single source sample, sequenced in a study of TIL therapy for anti-PD-1-resistant metastatic lung cancer. The immunoSEQ assay was v3. Some clones are missing from TCRdb's copy, which holds only in-frame ones; the method was immunoSEQ multiplex PCR. The sample carries just over 20,000 clones, 78% recorded once. The time point: pre-treatment sample, taken before nivolumab and TIL therapy. The sequenced sample was blood, obtained at baseline. The source is a person aged 30 to 80 with non-small cell lung cancer.

The rearrangement uses TRBV6-4 and TRBJ2-1, with D possibly matching TRBD1 (5 bases). Germline V gene sequence: CDR1 MRHNA, CDR2 SNTAGT. Trimming left V 3 bases short and J 6 bases short, with 12 bases between. CDR3 length: 14 residues. CDR3 coding DNA: TGTGCCAGCAGTGAAGATATGCAGGGCAATGAGCAGTTCTTC. Translated: CASSEDMQGNEQFF.

In this sample, this clone turned up a few times. The chain links TRBV4-1 to TRBJ2-1, with TRBD2 matching over 10 bases. Trimming cost V 5 bases and J 6 bases; bases outside gene matches: 7. Germline V gene sequence: CDR1 MGHRA, CDR2 YSYEKL. The CDR3 contains 15 residues. Here the CDR3 reads CASSFLAGAINEQFF. CDR3 coding DNA: TGCGCCAGCAGCTTTCTAGCGGGGGCGATCAATGAGCAGTTCTTC.